The 29 T cell receptor beta chains below come from one sample, sequenced in a study of cytomegalovirus exposure and HLA in healthy donors. Vbeta (60) and Jbeta (13) primers were used in the PCR. Using immunoSEQ multiplex PCR, the repertoire was profiled, and TCRdb retains in-frame clones only, with some absent. Of about 170,000 clones in the sample, more than 70% were seen once. Sequenced input: PBMCs. These receptors were obtained from a male donor in good health and CMV-seronegative.

The chain is built from TRBV7-2 and TRBJ2-3; a possible D gene is TRBD2 (7 bases). V lost 1 base to trimming and J lost 5 bases, with 19 bases between them. The CDR3 loop spans 17 amino acids. Germline V gene data show CDR1 as SGHTA and CDR2 as FQGNSA. Here the CDR3 reads CASSLVSVGGLGDTQYF. The CDR3 coding sequence is TGTGCCAGCAGCTTAGTCTCAGTCGGGGGGCTGGGAGATACGCAGTATTTT.

The chain has TRBV4-1 and TRBJ2-3; 8 positions agree with TRBD2. Germline V lookup: CDR1 MGHRA, CDR2 YSYEKL. V was clipped by 3 bases and J by 4 bases; unmatched bases: 9. This CDR3 has 16 amino acids. The CDR3 DNA sequence: TGCGCCAGCAGCCAGCCCCCCGGGGGGGCATCAGATACGCAGTATTTT. The encoded protein is CASSQPPGGASDTQYF.

V gene TRBV28 combines with J gene TRBJ1-2; 7 positions match TRBD1. The germline gives CDR1 MDHEN, CDR2 SYDVKM. The CDR3 has 12 residues. Trimming took 6 bases from V and 6 from J; bases not matched to a gene: 4. CDR3 residues: CASRIGGDGYTF. The CDR3 coding sequence is TGTGCCAGCAGAATAGGGGGCGATGGCTACACCTTC.

The chain couples TRBV25-1 to TRBJ2-7, with D hard to call. This CDR3 is 14 amino acids long. Between the trimmed V and J ends, which lost 2 bases and 5 bases, there was a span of 13 bases. CDR1 is MGHDK and CDR2 is SYGVNS in the germline V gene. CDR3 amino acids: CASSENSLVNEQYF. The CDR3 DNA reads as TGTGCCAGCAGTGAAAACTCCCTGGTTAACGAGCAGTACTTC.

This clone was detected only once. This rearrangement joins TRBV7-3 to TRBJ1-1, with a tentative D call TRBD1 (5 bases). The germline gives CDR1 SGHTA, CDR2 FQGTGA. Trimming left V 1 base short and J 2 bases short, with 11 bases between. CDR3 length: 15 residues. As DNA, the CDR3 is TGTGCCAGCAGCTTAAATGCAGGGTTAAACACTGAAGCTTTCTTT. As protein: CASSLNAGLNTEAFF.

The genes are TRBV10-2 and TRBJ2-1, with D hard to call. CDR1 and CDR2 from the germline V gene are WSHSY and SAAADI. V lost 8 bases, J lost 4 bases, and 24 bases lay in between. The CDR3 runs to 17 residues. The CDR3 nucleotides are TGCGCCAGCTCCCCCCGGTTAGTCCACGGGTATTACAATGAGCAGTTCTTC. The encoded protein is CASSPRLVHGYYNEQFF.

This clone turned up a few times. The chain links TRBV4-2 to TRBJ2-3; 11 bases line up with TRBD2. V shed 0 bases, J shed 6 bases, and the junction held 5 bases outside the gene matches. Germline V gene data show CDR1 as LGHNA and CDR2 as YNFKEQ. This CDR3 has 16 amino acids. The CDR3, as DNA: TGTGCCAGCAGCCAAGATGTTAGCGGGGGGGCCGATACGCAGTATTTT. It encodes CASSQDVSGGADTQYF.

This rearrangement joins TRBV11-2 to TRBJ2-3, with D tentatively TRBD1 (6 bases). This CDR3 is built from 15 residues. Trimming took 1 base from V and 1 from J, leaving 9 bases between them. Per germline, CDR1 SGHAT and CDR2 FQNNGV. The CDR3 DNA follows: TGTGCCAGCAGCTTAGGGGGACACCGCACAGATACGCAGTATTTT. Protein: CASSLGGHRTDTQYF.

This CDR3 reads CASSGGGMNTEAFF. The CDR3 coding sequence is TGTGCCAGCAGCGGGGGGGGGATGAACACTGAAGCTTTCTTT. The chain couples TRBV7-2 to TRBJ1-1; tentative D call: TRBD1 (5 bases). The CDR3 has 14 residues. Per the germline V gene, CDR1 is SGHTA and CDR2 is FQGNSA. V was pared by 5 bases and J by 0 bases, with 10 bases between.

This CDR3 reads CASVPSAGGRYEQYF. CDR3 coding DNA: TGTGCCAGCGTTCCTTCGGCAGGGGGCCGCTACGAGCAGTACTTC. The chain employs TRBV6-6 and TRBJ2-7; TRBD1 agrees at 8 bases. Germline CDR1 reads MNHNY; CDR2 reads SVGAGI (reference sequence). J was trimmed by 3 bases and V by 8 bases; bases with no gene match: 12. The CDR3 has 15 amino acids.

The chain recombines TRBV7-2 with TRBJ2-5, with TRBD2 matching 10 bases. This CDR3 has 15 residues. Germline V lookup: CDR1 SGHTA, CDR2 FQGNSA. Trimming cost V 4 bases and J 2 bases; bases outside gene matches: 4. The CDR3 nucleotides are TGTGCCAGCAGCTCAACTAGCGGGGTTCAAGAGACCCAGTACTTC. It codes for CASSSTSGVQETQYF. The complete variable domain, with remaining parts taken from reference TRBV7-2 and TRBJ2-5, reads GAGVSQSPSNKVTEKGKDVELRCDPISGHTALYWYRQSLGQGLEFLIYFQGNSAPDKSGLPSDRFSAERTGGSVSTLTIQRTQQEDSAVYLCASSSTSGVQETQYFGPGTRLLVL.

The V gene is TRBV14, the J gene TRBJ2-7; D unresolved. V lost 1 base and J lost 0, with 7 bases in between. Germline V gives CDR1 SGHDN, CDR2 FVKESK. The CDR3 contains 14 residues. CDR3 amino acids: CASSQVYSSYEQYF. CDR3 nucleotides: TGTGCCAGCAGCCAAGTGTACAGCTCCTACGAGCAGTACTTC.

This chain joins TRBV7-2 and TRBJ2-5, with D possibly being TRBD2 (5 bases). CDR1 and CDR2 from the germline V gene are SGHTA and FQGNSA. The CDR3 length is 16 residues. V lost 1 base and J lost 5, with 17 bases in between. Written as DNA, the CDR3 is TGTGCCAGCAGCTTAGAGGCTAGCAGGACCGGTGAGACCCAGTACTTC. It yields the protein CASSLEASRTGETQYF.

This chain joins TRBV12-5 and TRBJ2-1, with TRBD2 matching over 12 bases. V was pared by 5 bases and J by 9 bases, with 5 bases of the junction left unmatched. Germline V gives CDR1 LGHNT, CDR2 FRNRAP. The CDR3 contains 14 residues. The CDR3 DNA is TGTGCTAGTGGTCTAGCGGGAGGGCCGGGTGAGCAGTTCTTC. It codes for CASGLAGGPGEQFF.

The chain uses TRBV6-5 and TRBJ1-1; D ambiguous. V was pared by 5 bases and J by 8 bases, with 15 bases between. This CDR3 contains 13 residues. Germline CDR1 reads MNHEY; CDR2 reads SVGAGI. The CDR3 spells CASSTPSLGEAFF. CDR3 nucleotide sequence: TGTGCCAGCAGTACCCCGTCCCTAGGAGAAGCTTTCTTT.

This clone was recorded only once. The genes are TRBV13 and TRBJ2-7; 11 bases map to TRBD1. The CDR3 sequence is 14 residues long. The germline CDR1 and CDR2 sequences are PRHDT and FYEKMQ (reference sequence). The V and J ends lost 5 bases and 1 base, in that order; junction bases with no gene match: 1. The CDR3 loop reads CASSGQGASYEQYF. The CDR3 bases are TGTGCCAGCAGCGGACAGGGGGCGTCCTACGAGCAGTACTTC. The full variable domain, completed using reference TRBV13 and TRBJ2-7, is AAGVIQSPRHLIKEKRETATLKCYPIPRHDTVYWYQQGPGQDPQFLISFYEKMQSDKGSIPDRFSAQQFSDYHSELNMSSLELGDSALYFCASSGQGASYEQYFGPGTRLTVT.

The V and J genes are TRBV2 and TRBJ1-4; 10 positions agree with TRBD1. The CDR3 covers 14 residues. With V trimmed by 7 bases and J by 8 bases, 7 bases remained unmatched. CDR1 is SNHLY, CDR2 FYNNEI, per germline. The CDR3 DNA reads as TGTGCCAGCATCCCCGGGACAGGGGTCGAAAAACTGTTTTTT. Translation gives CASIPGTGVEKLFF.

The chain uses TRBV10-3 and TRBJ2-7; the D gene is possibly TRBD1 (6 bases). Per the germline V gene, CDR1 is ENHRY and CDR2 is SYGVKD. The CDR3 is made up of 12 amino acids. Trimming shortened V by 6 bases and J by 2 bases, and 8 bases separated the two germline ends. CDR3 sequence: CAISWDTYEQYF. CDR3 bases: TGTGCCATCAGCTGGGACACCTACGAGCAGTACTTC.

The chain couples TRBV6-5 to TRBJ1-5; TRBD1 might be the D (5 bases). This CDR3 comprises 14 residues. V was shortened by 4 bases and J by 1 base, with 8 bases between the two germline ends. Germline lookup yields CDR1 MNHEY and CDR2 SVGAGI. The CDR3 bases are TGTGCCAGCAGTTCTAGGGGAAGCAATCAGCCCCAGCATTTT. It codes for CASSSRGSNQPQHF.

This chain joins TRBV7-8 and TRBJ2-1, with D possibly matching TRBD2 (6 bases). The CDR3 is made up of 15 amino acids. The germline CDR1 and CDR2 sequences are SGHVS and FQNEAQ. The V end was cut by 1 base, the J end by 9 bases, with 16 bases between. The CDR3: CASSLGRGRVGEQFF. The CDR3 nucleotides are TGTGCCAGCAGCTTAGGGCGGGGACGGGTCGGTGAGCAGTTCTTC.

The V call is TRBV19, the J call TRBJ1-4; 10 positions agree with TRBD1. Unmatched junction bases numbered 10, after V lost 5 bases and J lost 7 bases. This CDR3 has 16 residues. Germline CDR1 is LNHDA and CDR2 is SQIVND (reference sequence). CDR3 DNA sequence: TGTGCCAGTAGTTTCGACAGGGGGCAAAATTCTGAAAAACTGTTTTTT. Its protein product is CASSFDRGQNSEKLFF.

V and J are TRBV10-3 and TRBJ1-2; D perhaps matches TRBD1 (5 bases). Germline assignment: CDR1 ENHRY and CDR2 SYGVKD. Trimming took off 6 bases at V and 3 bases at J, with 8 bases between the two ends. This CDR3 region has 12 residues. The CDR3 DNA is TGTGCCATCAGCGGAGGGGACTATGGCTACACCTTC. It yields the protein CAISGGDYGYTF.

J is TRBJ1-6 and V is TRBV10-3; D is unclear. The CDR3 is 13 amino acids. Trimming shortened V by 4 bases and J by 5 bases, and 6 bases separated the two germline ends. CDR1 ENHRY and CDR2 SYGVKD come from the germline V gene. Written as DNA, the CDR3 is TGTGCCATCAGTGGACAAGATAATTCACCCCTCCACTTT. Translation gives CAISGQDNSPLHF.

The rearrangement joins TRBV19 to TRBJ1-5, with no clear D. CDR1 and CDR2 (germline): LNHDA, SQIVND (reference sequence). The CDR3 covers 12 residues. The V end was cut by 5 bases, the J end by 7 bases, with 9 bases between. CDR3 nucleotides: TGTGCCAGTAGTCCCGCGGCCCAGCCCCAGCATTTT. This encodes CASSPAAQPQHF.

The CDR3 sequence: CASSPPRTGTLGEQFF. CDR3 bases: TGTGCCAGCAGCCCGCCACGGACAGGGACATTGGGTGAGCAGTTCTTC. V gene TRBV6-6 combines with J gene TRBJ2-1, with 8 nucleotides matching TRBD1. After removal of 6 bases from V and 9 bases from J, the junction contained 16 bases not matched to a gene. CDR3 size: 16 residues. Germline-derived CDR1 and CDR2 are MNHNY and SVGAGI (reference sequence).

As regards this clone: Germline and junction disagree at one end, which may indicate a read error. This chain uses TRBV7-9 with TRBJ1-5; 8 bases match TRBD1. CDR1 SEHNR and CDR2 FQNEAQ come from the germline V gene (reference sequence). The CDR3 loop spans 15 amino acids. In DNA, the CDR3 is TGTTCCAGCAGCTTACATCAGGGGGCGAATCAGCCCCAGCATTTT. Encoded protein: CSSSLHQGANQPQHF.

This clone was counted between two and nine times. The chain recombines TRBV20-1 with TRBJ2-1, with D tentatively TRBD2 (5 bases). V lost 6 bases to trimming and J lost 8 bases, with 11 bases between them. Germline CDR1 reads DFQATT; CDR2 reads SNEGSKA (reference sequence). The CDR3 has 11 residues. The DNA for the CDR3 is TGCAGTGCAGATACTAGAGATGAGCAGTTCTTC. Translated, it gives CSADTRDEQFF.

The chain uses TRBV11-3 and TRBJ2-1, with TRBD2 matching 11 bases. The CDR3 has 16 amino acids. Germline V CDR1 and CDR2: SGHNT, YENEEA. Unmatched junction bases numbered 11, after V lost 5 bases and J lost 8 bases. DNA of the CDR3: TGTGCCAGCAGCCGACTAGCGGGAATTGGAATCGATGAGCAGTTCTTC. Its translation is CASSRLAGIGIDEQFF.

This chain connects TRBV4-1 to TRBJ1-2; a possible D gene is TRBD1 (5 bases). Germline V gene sequence: CDR1 MGHRA, CDR2 YSYEKL. With 1 base removed from V and 4 bases from J, the gap between germline ends came to 10 bases. The CDR3 sequence is 14 residues long. CDR3: CASSQVGGTYGYTF. CDR3 DNA: TGCGCCAGCAGCCAAGTCGGAGGGACCTATGGCTACACCTTC.